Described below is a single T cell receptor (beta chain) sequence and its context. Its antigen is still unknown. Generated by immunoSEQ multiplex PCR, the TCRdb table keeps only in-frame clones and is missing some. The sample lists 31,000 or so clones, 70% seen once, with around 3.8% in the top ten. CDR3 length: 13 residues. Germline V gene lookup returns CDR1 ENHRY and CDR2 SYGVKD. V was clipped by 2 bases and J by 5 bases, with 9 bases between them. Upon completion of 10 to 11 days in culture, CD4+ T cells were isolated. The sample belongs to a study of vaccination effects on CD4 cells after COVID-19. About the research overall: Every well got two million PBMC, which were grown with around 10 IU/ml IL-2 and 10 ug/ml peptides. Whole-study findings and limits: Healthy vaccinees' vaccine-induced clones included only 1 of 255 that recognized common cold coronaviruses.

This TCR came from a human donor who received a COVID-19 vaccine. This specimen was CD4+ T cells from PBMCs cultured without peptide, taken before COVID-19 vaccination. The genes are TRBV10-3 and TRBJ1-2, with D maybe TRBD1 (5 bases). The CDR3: CAISEVGEYGYTF. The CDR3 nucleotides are TGTGCCATCAGTGAGGTGGGGGAATATGGCTACACCTTC.